The 19 T cell receptor beta chains reported below all come from one sample, sequenced in a study of neurological immune-mediated disorders. TCRdb itself ran the 5' RACE reads through MiXCR, one entry per CDR3 protein. Here the sample spans about 79,000 distinct CDR3 sequences, about 14% being singletons. The source material was PBMCs. These receptors were taken from a woman aged 50 to 65 in good health.

The table lists this clonotype with a few counts. V gene TRBV20-1 combines with J gene TRBJ1-5, with TRBD1 matching 9 bases. The CDR3 spans 16 residues. J gave up 0 bases and V 8 bases, and 11 bases lay outside the gene matches. From germline, CDR1 is DFQATT and CDR2 SNEGSKA (reference sequence). The CDR3, as DNA: TGCAGTTCGGACGGGACAGGGCATTATAGCAATCAGCCCCAGCATTTT. Its protein is CSSDGTGHYSNQPQHF.

This clonotype was seen repeatedly, ten times or more. The chain has TRBV20-1 and TRBJ1-5; D call uncertain. CDR1 is DFQATT and CDR2 is SNEGSKA in the germline V gene (reference sequence). V was trimmed by 5 bases and J by 4 bases, leaving 15 bases between them. There are 14 residues in the CDR3. CDR3 region: CSAYSLGRNQPQHF. CDR3 nucleotide sequence: TGCAGTGCTTACTCCCTCGGACGGAATCAGCCCCAGCATTTT.

This clonotype was seen many times. The chain joins TRBV7-2 to TRBJ1-4; no reliable D call. Trimming cost V 4 bases and J 5 bases, with 11 bases left between them. The CDR3 extends over 14 amino acids. Looked up from germline, CDR1 is SGHTA and CDR2 is FQGNSA. CDR3 sequence: CASSSRAMNEKLFF. The CDR3 coding sequence is TGTGCCAGCAGCTCCCGGGCCATGAATGAAAAACTGTTTTTT.

This clonotype was recorded many times. The chain links TRBV7-9 to TRBJ1-1; D gene ambiguous. Trimming removed 3 bases at V and 7 bases at J, with 9 bases between. This CDR3 comprises 12 residues. CDR1 and CDR2 from the germline V gene are SEHNR and FQNEAQ (reference sequence). Written as DNA, the CDR3 is TGTGCCAGCAGCTTCCTTCAGATTGAAGCTTTCTTT. Its protein product is CASSFLQIEAFF.

V gene TRBV18 combines with J gene TRBJ2-2, with D uncertain. Germline loops: CDR1 KGHSH, CDR2 LQKENI. The CDR3 spans 15 residues. Trimming pared 3 bases from V and 1 base from J, leaving 9 bases between. The DNA of the CDR3 is TGTGCCAGCTCACCGTGGCTACTGAACACCGGGGAGCTGTTTTTT. Its translation: CASSPWLLNTGELFF.

This clonotype showed up many times. J is TRBJ1-3 and V is TRBV12-3 or TRBV12-4, with unresolved D. The CDR3 runs 13 residues. The germline V and J ends were trimmed by 7 bases and 0 bases, with 7 bases remaining between them. In DNA, the CDR3 is TGTGCCAGCACCCGGGACTCTGGAAACACCATATATTTT. Protein: CASTRDSGNTIYF.

This clonotype was seen at least ten times. The rearrangement links TRBV19 to TRBJ2-7; a weak D match, TRBD1 (6 bases). CDR1 and CDR2 (germline): LNHDA, SQIVND (reference sequence). This CDR3 is 16 amino acids long. Deletions cut 4 bases from V and 2 bases from J, with 18 bases between. The CDR3 nucleotides are TGTGCCAGTAGTAACCGCCAAGGGGGACCGGCCTACGAGCAGTACTTC. This sequence encodes CASSNRQGGPAYEQYF.

This clonotype was seen at least ten times. The chain recombines TRBV5-1 with TRBJ2-1, with 8 nucleotides matching TRBD1. CDR3 length: 16 residues. CDR1 and CDR2 from the germline V gene are SGHRS and YFSETQ. V lost 3 bases to trimming and J lost 1 base; unmatched junction nucleotides: 6. The CDR3: CASSSGQGTSYNEQFF. CDR3 nucleotides: TGCGCCAGCAGCTCCGGACAGGGCACTTCCTACAATGAGCAGTTCTTC. Together with reference TRBV5-1 and TRBJ2-1, the CDR3 gives the full variable domain: KAGVTQTPRYLIKTRGQQVTLSCSPISGHRSVSWYQQTPGQGLQFLFEYFSETQRNKGNFPGRFSGRQFSNSRSEMNVSTLELGDSALYLCASSSGQGTSYNEQFFGPGTRLTVL.

This clonotype was recorded many times. At one end the junction does not follow the germline gene, possibly because of a read error. The V gene is TRBV20-1, the J gene TRBJ2-3; 7 nucleotides line up with TRBD2. In germline, CDR1 is DFQATT, CDR2 SNEGSKA (reference sequence). The CDR3 is 15 amino acids. The CDR3 DNA reads as TGCGGTGCTGGGGAGGGAGGGCCGGGGCTAGATACGCAGTATTTT. Translating it yields CGAGEGGPGLDTQYF.

There are many counts of this clonotype. The gene calls are TRBV28 and TRBJ2-3, with 8 bases that match TRBD2. The CDR3 consists of 13 residues. Germline V gene sequence: CDR1 MDHEN, CDR2 SYDVKM. The V segment lost 10 bases and the J segment 6 bases; nucleotides outside the gene matches: 9. The CDR3 sequence: CATQRGRGDTQYF. CDR3 sequence (DNA): TGTGCCACCCAGCGGGGGAGAGGGGATACGCAGTATTTT.

In its sample, this clonotype was seen many times. The rearrangement joins TRBV5-1 to TRBJ2-5, with unresolved D. The CDR3 has 12 residues. Trimming stripped 0 bases from V and 4 bases from J, with 4 bases between. CDR1 and CDR2 from the germline V gene are SGHRS and YFSETQ. In DNA, the CDR3 is TGCGCCAGCAGCTTGGACGCAGAGACCCAGTACTTC. It yields the protein CASSLDAETQYF.

With respect to this clonotype: A single base separates this from a much larger clone, so it may be a read error. The gene calls are TRBV12-3 or TRBV12-4 and TRBJ1-1; TRBD1 matches 8 bases. V was pared by 6 bases and J by 8 bases, with 14 bases of the junction left unmatched. The CDR3 has 15 amino acids. The CDR3 DNA is TGTGCCAGCAGGTATCCAGGGGGCAGCCCTGTAGAAGCTTTCTTT. Translation: CASRYPGGSPVEAFF.

This clonotype showed up many times. The junction does not match germline at one end; this may be a read error. The genes are TRBV7-7 and TRBJ1-3; maybe TRBD1 (5 bases). There are 15 residues in the CDR3. Germline lookup yields CDR1 SSHAT and CDR2 FNYEAQ (reference sequence). The CDR3 spells CASSLTAGPGNTIYF. The CDR3 coding sequence is TGTGCTAGCAGCTTAACGGCAGGGCCTGGAAACACCATATATTTT. The entire variable domain, with the rest obtained from reference TRBV7-7 and TRBJ1-3, is as follows: GAGVSQSPRYKVTKRGQDVTLRCDPISSHATLYWYQQALGQGPEFLTYFNYEAQPDKSGLPSDRFSAERPEGSISTLTIQRTEQRDSAMYRCASSLTAGPGNTIYFGEGSWLTVV.

About this clonotype itself: A much larger clone lies a single base off, so this may be a read error. The J gene is TRBJ2-7, the V gene TRBV6-6, with 10 bases identical to TRBD1. There are 16 residues in the CDR3. Germline assignment: CDR1 MNHNY and CDR2 SVGAGI (reference sequence). CDR3 sequence reads: CARSYETGGLGYEQYF. The CDR3 region has the DNA TGTGCCAGAAGTTATGAGACAGGGGGCTTAGGGTACGAGCAGTACTTC.

There are many counts of this clonotype. Here the CDR3 DNA reads TGTGCCAGCAGTTTGGGACCGGGAGGCTATGGCTACACCTTC. Translated: CASSLGPGGYGYTF. The chain joins TRBV28 to TRBJ1-2; maybe TRBD1 (5 bases). Germline loops: CDR1 MDHEN, CDR2 SYDVKM. The CDR3 is made up of 14 amino acids. V was trimmed by 3 bases and J by 4 bases, leaving 12 bases between them.

At least ten counts were recorded for this clonotype. V and J are TRBV5-1 and TRBJ2-7, with no clear D. This CDR3 contains 15 residues. Germline V gene data show CDR1 as SGHRS and CDR2 as YFSETQ. The ends were cut back, 0 bases at V and 6 bases at J, with 16 bases in the middle. The CDR3 coding sequence is TGCGCCAGCAGCTTGGATACCTCATGGGGTGGCGAGCAGTACTTC. The encoded protein is CASSLDTSWGGEQYF.

This clonotype was seen many times. The rearrangement joins TRBV7-9 to TRBJ2-2; TRBD2 matches at 9 bases. Per the germline V gene, CDR1 is SEHNR and CDR2 is FQNEAQ (reference sequence). Unmatched junction bases numbered 5, after V lost 5 bases and J lost 7 bases. The CDR3 extends over 14 amino acids. This CDR3 is CASSLSGSHGELFF. CDR3 nucleotide sequence: TGTGCCAGCAGCCTTAGCGGGAGCCACGGGGAGCTGTTTTTT.

This clonotype came up many times. V usage is TRBV14 and J usage is TRBJ2-1; 8 bases match TRBD2. Germline V gene sequence: CDR1 SGHDN, CDR2 FVKESK. Losses at the gene ends were 7 bases for V and 13 bases for J; bases not matched to a gene: 15. This CDR3 is 14 amino acids long. This CDR3 reads CASKPQFSGGPQFF. The CDR3 bases are TGTGCCAGCAAACCCCAGTTCAGCGGGGGTCCACAGTTCTTC.

In this sample, this clonotype turned up many times. The limits of the CDR3 on the DNA are not certain, so only TCRdb's listed CDR3 is given. J is TRBJ2-7 and V is TRBV12-3 or TRBV12-4; the listed D gene, TRBD1, was not tested against the DNA. The CDR3 is 15 amino acids in total, end residues counted. CDR3 protein: CASSSSGQGGYEQYF.